This section outlines one T cell receptor beta chain sequence together with its context. Its antigen remains unidentified. One base away there is no much larger clone; base qualities are not given. The data stem from a study of glioma-infiltrating T cells listed by TCRdb under 2016. Regarding the study in general: TCR alpha- and beta-chain repertoires were sequenced from glioma tissue, non-neoplastic brain tissue and matched peripheral blood mononuclear cells. To gauge divergence between tissue and blood T-cell populations, every tissue-infiltrating repertoire was compared against the peripheral blood repertoire from the same patient. The paired cohort comprised three low-grade glioma patients, 7 or 8 primary glioblastoma patients and three non-glioma patients contributing non-neoplastic brain tissue.

Paper-wide results and their limitations: The group comparisons were based on small numbers of patients: three non-neoplastic, three low-grade glioma and seven to nine glioblastoma patients. Only a very small number of CDR3 sequences turned up in both tissue and blood, a result put down to high CDR3 diversity combined with limited sampling. VJ-independent divergence between tissue and blood was below expectation in non-neoplastic patients but above expectation in all gliomas, especially low-grade gliomas.

The iRepertoire nested amplicon-rescue multiplex PCR (arm-PCR) platform was used to amplify TCR alpha and beta CDR3 regions from RNA. The input for one-step reverse transcription and amplification was about 90-450 ng of tissue mRNA or PBMC total RNA. Following bead purification, Illumina adapters were added through a secondary multiplex PCR, and the libraries were then gel-purified between 200 and 400 bp. Internal 6-nucleotide barcodes were carried by the libraries and were used for demultiplexing. Sequencing of libraries was performed on an Illumina MiSeq with 2x220 or 2x250 nucleotide paired-end reads. Per the source publication's procedure: Paired reads were merged using FLASH 1.2.11 and were aligned to the GRCh37 human genome using BWA-MEM, after which TRA and TRB reads were extracted. V and J assignment used an IMGT-derived reference of cassette sequences and CDR3 motifs that included pseudogenes. Reads were translated in three frames, and productive CDR3s were defined as those with a C...FGXG motif and no stop codons. A clonotype was defined as a unique combination of a V-J cassette pair and a CDR3 amino acid sequence. Reads were filtered by Hamming distance, thresholded by each sample's sequence error rate in mapped regions. TCRdb trimmed public reads at Q25 via fastp, called clones via MiXCR and kept in-frame beta chains. Rows merge per CDR3 protein into single entries with the most common DNA and genes. TCRdb, not the authors, supplied the V and J calls. The sample has under 150,000 distinct CDR3 sequences on record, about two fifths of them singletons. The ten largest clones add up to around 18% of the sample.

The germline V gene specifies MNHGY as CDR1 and SVAAGI as CDR2. V loses 3 bases, J loses 5 bases, and the germline ends lie 7 bases apart. Its CDR3 holds 13 amino acids, cysteine through phenylalanine. The sequence is cut down to CDR3 DNA, 39 bases in frame from base 1. The sample was glioma tissue, nonneoplastic brain tissue, or PBMCs (not recorded which). The chain links TRBV6-9 with TRBJ1-4; there is no confident call for the D gene. The sequence was obtained from a human donor with low-grade glioma or glioblastoma, undergoing nonglioma brain surgery, or in good health (not recorded which). Read as DNA, the sequence is TGTGCCAGCAGTTACCGCCGGAATGAAAAACTGTTTTTT. It codes for CASSYRRNEKLFF.